Described below is a single TCR beta chain sequence and its context. Its antigen has not been determined. Within one base of it there is no much larger clone, and no base qualities were kept. The sample is drawn from a study of cytomegalovirus exposure and HLA in healthy donors (dated by TCRdb to 2016 to 2017). In the study overall: An earlier analysis of more than 550 of the donors reported 250 to 300 Gb of sequence data and 100 million to 120 million unique TCR beta sequences obtained from around 170 million T cells. Roughly 300 gigabases of sequencing data and tens of millions of unique TCR sequences were included in an early release covering roughly 600 HLA-typed donors. The study used immunosequencing to profile the T cell repertoires of some 600 subjects and linked those repertoires to cytomegalovirus serostatus. Five DR-DQ haplotypes were handled as single units for association and clustering, since linkage in the cohort was strong. Donor age, sex, ethnicity and CMV serostatus were compiled together with the repertoire data. Among approximately 370 genotyped donors of the cohort, an average of approximately 240,000 unique TCR beta nucleotide sequences was sequenced per donor, of which roughly 17% were non-productive. An earlier analysis of 500 to 750 of the donors applied high-throughput TCR beta sequencing to assess whether each TCR beta V gene segment acted as functional or pseudogenic. HLA typing covered class I and class II loci at four-digit resolution. Every repertoire in the discovery cohort had been generated on one and the same sequencing platform. The later analysis used no new phenotypic data to find candidate immune exposures, relying instead on TCR beta sequences and their occurrence across donors. The study aimed to test whether signatures of past pathogen exposure could be identified by cataloging public T cell receptors. The genetic ancestry cluster associated with self-reported Caucasian donors included around four fifths of the roughly 410 genotyped donors. High-throughput TCR immunosequencing, statistical association of individual TCRs with disease status, and machine learning were combined to predict cytomegalovirus infection status. The number of typed donors differed by locus: roughly 629-640 for A, B, C, DRB1 and DQB1; about 520 for DQA1; 606 for DPA1; and about 450 for DPB1. In addition to the first cohort of around 670 subjects, a separate validation cohort of 130 or so different subjects was used. A later genetic analysis used genome-wide SNP genotypes for about three fifths of the 666 donors, treating that subset as a discovery cohort. In a later analysis, previously published TCR beta repertoires from more than 500 donors were re-analyzed and high-resolution HLA genotyping was added so that TCR occurrence patterns could be studied. The paper as a whole reports these results and caveats: In both the original and validation cohorts, the classifier was reported to diagnose cytomegalovirus status with high specificity and sensitivity. In the study, some 180 TCR beta chains were listed as associated with cytomegalovirus. The authors suggested that the approach could potentially be extended to other disease states and immunological phenotypes. In this cohort, only TCR beta chains were sequenced, and detectable features were limited by the absence of alpha or paired-chain data. Compared with the roughly 670-donor mean, donors in an Asian-associated ancestry cluster had fewer N-insertions in productive TCRs, according to a later genetic analysis. A group of highly shared sequence variants was considered likely to be a technical artifact of the sequencing pipeline. Some IMGT-functional V segments, including TRBV6-2 and TRBV6-3, could not be distinguished by the 87-base-pair reads and were therefore excluded. In an earlier analysis of some 540 of the donors, most TCR beta V segments appeared in productive rearrangements about 87% or about 30% of the time, broadly matching IMGT annotations. According to a later analysis, parvovirus B19, influenza, CMV and Epstein-Barr virus appeared linked to several top co-occurrence clusters. A later analysis found that TCR association rates varied across HLA loci, with DRB1 alleles showing the most associated TCRs and HLA-C alleles the fewest. A further reported finding was that TCR beta sequences accurately predicted the HLA-A and HLA-B alleles for most subjects in the first cohort. A few of the identified cytomegalovirus-associated TCR beta chains were confirmed in vitro to be specific for cytomegalovirus antigens. V-gene and J-gene trimming of TCR beta chains was associated with a missense DCLRE1C variant in a later genetic analysis, and the association was replicated in an independent cohort. While some public TCRs were present in many individuals, most TCR sequences turned up only very rarely across donors. The presence/absence analyses assumed that sequencing depth was roughly uniform across donors, and that assumption may not be true. In a later analysis, more than 15,000 TCR beta sequences were associated with specific HLA alleles at a false discovery rate of 0.05. Because HLA typing was unavailable for some donors at each locus, only the typed subset was used in association tests. When HLA alleles, especially DR and DQ, strongly co-occurred, TCR associations were difficult to assign to individual alleles. Immune exposure information for the cohort was limited to CMV serostatus. Roughly 17 rarely observed V segments, including chromosome 9 orphons, were excluded from the earlier analysis of several hundred of the donors because counts were too low. Compared with equally common non-associated chains, HLA-associated TCR beta chains in a later analysis were more clonally expanded and had lower generation probabilities. Correlated functional status among segregating V segments might reflect linkage disequilibrium, but an unknown experimental factor could not be ruled out. A later analysis found that most CMV-associated TCR beta chains appeared HLA-restricted, with HLA associations seemingly driven largely by CMV exposure.

Libraries were constructed by the immunoSEQ multiplex PCR assay. A mixture of 60 forward primers for TCR Vbeta segments and 13 reverse primers for TCR Jbeta segments was used in the multiplex PCR. The CDR3 region of rearranged TCR beta genes was amplified from genomic DNA with a multiplex PCR assay. On the Illumina HiSeq System, the amplified TCR beta libraries were sequenced as 87-base-pair reads. Per the source publication's procedure: A later analysis counted approximately 76 million unique TCR beta chains across the 666 repertoires, and roughly 9.9 million of these chains were shared by at least two donors. Raw reads were error-corrected and collapsed into unique sequences by a nearest-neighbor algorithm in which closely related sequences were merged to remove PCR and sequencing errors. Alignment of CDR3 sequences to IMGT reference sequences was used to assign V, D and J gene segments. For a sequence to be retained, at least a six-nucleotide match to both a V gene segment and a J gene segment was required. A rearrangement was called productive if the CDR3 had no stop codons and remained in frame with V and J, and every other rearrangement was called non-productive. CDR3 was defined according to IMGT convention as the region running from the second conserved V-encoded cysteine to the conserved J-encoded phenylalanine. In an earlier analysis of roughly 610 of the donors, sequences lacking an unambiguous match to a single V gene segment were excluded. An earlier analysis of just under 600 of the donors called V segments functional above 56.7% productive rearrangements and segregating when the between-donor standard deviation exceeded 5%. To diagnose cytomegalovirus status from the catalog of TCR beta chain sequences, a statistical classification framework was built. V and J gene assignment, in a later analysis, came from comparing TCR nucleotide sequences with IMGT/GENE-DB human TR gene sequences. In a later analysis, CDR3 sequences and most-parsimonious VDJ recombination scenarios were assigned using the TCRdist pipeline. In a later analysis, each TCR beta chain was defined by its CDR3 amino acid sequence together with its V-gene family, and reads without a unique V-gene family were excluded. In a later analysis, 550 to 650 highly shared, low-generation-probability nucleotide sequences were removed to address suspected cross-contamination and a sequencing artifact. In a later analysis, a clonal expansion index was calculated for each public chain from normalized within-repertoire ranks of inferred template counts. A later analysis computed generation probabilities with a VDJ recombination model fitted to out-of-frame rearrangements, and checked the results against IGoR. Hypergeometric tests were used in a later analysis to score TCR-TCR, TCR-HLA and TCR-CMV co-occurrence, with a repertoire-size bias correction applied to the TCR pairs. False discovery rates were estimated in a later analysis by permuting HLA or CMV assignments 20 times. In a later analysis, co-occurring TCRs were grouped using DBSCAN, with TCRdist sequence similarity added in when clustering inside HLA-allele-positive subsets. For co-occurrence clustering, repertoires with fewer than 30,000 or more than 120,000 public chains were excluded, along with 4 to 6 repertoires with anomalous nucleotide sharing. TCRdb's version of the immuneACCESS table is confined to in-frame rearrangements and falls short of the full clone set. An unresolved V gene accounts for under half of the shortfall where checked; the remainder is of unknown origin. The V and J calls and the clone size are those of that table, but D and trimming were determined from the DNA. Counted in this sample were 100,000 to 150,000 clones; approximately 74% of them appeared once. The top ten clonotypes cover roughly 7.3% of the sample.

The cohort comprised approximately 700 healthy bone marrow donors. Cohort members were all nominally healthy when sampled, although unrecorded immune exposures were likely present. The donor tested CMV seronegative, placing the donor among the 350 to 400 seronegative members of the cohort. Every donor gave a peripheral blood sample, and the peripheral blood mononuclear cells from that sample were used for TCR beta sequencing. Genomic DNA was extracted from the blood cell samples with the Qiagen DNeasy Blood Extraction Kit. The CDR1 and CDR2 encoded by the germline V gene are MDHEN and SYDVKM. There are 15 amino acids in the CDR3, from cysteine to phenylalanine inclusive. Of all the DNA, just the CDR3 is kept, 45 bases in frame from base 1. V is cut by 5 bases and J by 9 bases, and the space between the germline ends is 20 bases.

The clonotype originates from a male donor in good health and CMV-seronegative. Sequencing was done on a sample of PBMCs. The chain is made from TRBV28 and TRBJ1-5, with the D gene not confidently named. In nucleotides, the sequence is TGTGCCAGCAGTCCCCCGAGGCCCCGAGGAGGGCCCCAGCATTTT. It specifies CASSPPRPRGGPQHF.